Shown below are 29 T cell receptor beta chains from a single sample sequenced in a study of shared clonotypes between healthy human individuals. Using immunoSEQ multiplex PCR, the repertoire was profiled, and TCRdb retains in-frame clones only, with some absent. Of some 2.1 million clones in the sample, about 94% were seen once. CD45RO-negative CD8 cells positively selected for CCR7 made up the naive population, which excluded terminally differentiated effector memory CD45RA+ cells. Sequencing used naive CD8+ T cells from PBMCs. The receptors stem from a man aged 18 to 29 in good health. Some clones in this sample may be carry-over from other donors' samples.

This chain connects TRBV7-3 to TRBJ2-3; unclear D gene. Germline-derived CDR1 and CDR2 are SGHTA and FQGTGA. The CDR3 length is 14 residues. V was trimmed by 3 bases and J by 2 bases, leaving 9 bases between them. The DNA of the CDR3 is TGTGCCAGCAGCTTGAACACGATCACAGATACGCAGTATTTT. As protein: CASSLNTITDTQYF.

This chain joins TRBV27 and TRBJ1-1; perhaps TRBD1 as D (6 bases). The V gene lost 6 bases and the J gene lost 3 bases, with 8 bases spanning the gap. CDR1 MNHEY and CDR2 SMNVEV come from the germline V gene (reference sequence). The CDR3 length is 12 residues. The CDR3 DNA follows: TGTGCCAGCAGGGGGGCGGACACTGAAGCTTTCTTT. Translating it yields CASRGADTEAFF.

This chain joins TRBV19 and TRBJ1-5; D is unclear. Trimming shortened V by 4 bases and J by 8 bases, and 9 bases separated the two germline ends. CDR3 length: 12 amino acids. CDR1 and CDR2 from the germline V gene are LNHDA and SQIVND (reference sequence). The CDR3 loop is CASSTGYEPQHF. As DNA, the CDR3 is TGTGCCAGTAGTACGGGATATGAGCCCCAGCATTTT.

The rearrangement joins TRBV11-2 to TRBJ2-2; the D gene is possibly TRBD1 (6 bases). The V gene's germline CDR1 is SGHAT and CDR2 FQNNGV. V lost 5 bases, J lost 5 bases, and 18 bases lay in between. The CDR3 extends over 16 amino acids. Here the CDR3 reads CASSHGGRGRTGELFF. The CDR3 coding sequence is TGTGCCAGCAGCCATGGGGGCAGGGGTAGGACCGGGGAGCTGTTTTTT.

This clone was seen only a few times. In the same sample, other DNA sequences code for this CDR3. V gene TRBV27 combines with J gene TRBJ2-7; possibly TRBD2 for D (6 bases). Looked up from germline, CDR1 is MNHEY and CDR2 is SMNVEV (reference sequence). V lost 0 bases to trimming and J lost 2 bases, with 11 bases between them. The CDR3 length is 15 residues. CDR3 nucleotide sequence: TGTGCCAGCAGTTTATCGGGGGGAGCGGCCTACGAGCAGTACTTC. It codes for CASSLSGGAAYEQYF.

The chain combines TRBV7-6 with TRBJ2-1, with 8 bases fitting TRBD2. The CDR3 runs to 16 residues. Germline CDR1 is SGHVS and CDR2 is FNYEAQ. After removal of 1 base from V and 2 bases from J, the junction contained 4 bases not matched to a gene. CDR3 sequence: CASSLGSLAAYNEQFF. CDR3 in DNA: TGTGCCAGCAGCTTAGGTTCACTAGCGGCCTACAATGAGCAGTTCTTC. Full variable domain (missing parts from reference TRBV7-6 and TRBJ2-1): GAGVSQSPRYKVTKRGQDVALRCDPISGHVSLYWYRQALGQGPEFLTYFNYEAQQDKSGLPNDRFSAERPEGSISTLTIQRTEQRDSAMYRCASSLGSLAAYNEQFFGPGTRLTVL.

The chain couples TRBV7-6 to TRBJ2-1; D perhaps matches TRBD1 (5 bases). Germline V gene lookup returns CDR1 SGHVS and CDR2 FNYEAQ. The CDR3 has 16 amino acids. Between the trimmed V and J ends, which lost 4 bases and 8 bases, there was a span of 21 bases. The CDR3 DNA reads TGTGCCAGCAGCTCCCCTACAGGCGTAGGCGGTCATGAGCAGTTCTTC. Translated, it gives CASSSPTGVGGHEQFF. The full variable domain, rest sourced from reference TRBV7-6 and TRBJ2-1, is GAGVSQSPRYKVTKRGQDVALRCDPISGHVSLYWYRQALGQGPEFLTYFNYEAQQDKSGLPNDRFSAERPEGSISTLTIQRTEQRDSAMYRCASSSPTGVGGHEQFFGPGTRLTVL.

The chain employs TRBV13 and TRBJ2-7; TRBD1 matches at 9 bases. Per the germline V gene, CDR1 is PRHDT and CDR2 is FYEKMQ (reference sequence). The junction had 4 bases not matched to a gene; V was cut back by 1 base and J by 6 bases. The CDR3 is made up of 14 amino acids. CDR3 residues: CASSLVGQGTEQYF. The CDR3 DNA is TGTGCCAGCAGCTTAGTGGGACAGGGTACCGAGCAGTACTTC.

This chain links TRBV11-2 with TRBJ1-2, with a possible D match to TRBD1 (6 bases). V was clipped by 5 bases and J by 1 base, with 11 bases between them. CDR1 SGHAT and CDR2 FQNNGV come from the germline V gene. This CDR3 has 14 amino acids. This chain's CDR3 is CASSPTGLNYGYTF. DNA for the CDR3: TGTGCCAGCAGCCCAACAGGGCTTAACTATGGCTACACCTTC.

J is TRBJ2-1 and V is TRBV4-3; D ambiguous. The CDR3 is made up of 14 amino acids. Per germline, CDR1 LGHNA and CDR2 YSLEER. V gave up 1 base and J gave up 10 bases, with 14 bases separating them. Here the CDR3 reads CASSQGISAQEQFF. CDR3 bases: TGCGCCAGCAGCCAAGGGATCTCGGCTCAAGAGCAGTTCTTC.

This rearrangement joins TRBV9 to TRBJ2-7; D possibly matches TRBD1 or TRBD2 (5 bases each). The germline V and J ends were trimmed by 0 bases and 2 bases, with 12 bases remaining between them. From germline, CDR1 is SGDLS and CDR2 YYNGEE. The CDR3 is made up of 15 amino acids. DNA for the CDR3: TGTGCCAGCAGCGTAGGGGGGAACGGGGCCTACGAGCAGTACTTC. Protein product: CASSVGGNGAYEQYF.

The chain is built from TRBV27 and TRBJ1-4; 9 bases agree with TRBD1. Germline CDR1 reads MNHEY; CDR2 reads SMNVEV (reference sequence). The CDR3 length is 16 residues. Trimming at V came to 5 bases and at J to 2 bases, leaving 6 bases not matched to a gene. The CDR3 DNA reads TGTGCCAGCAGTCCGACTACAGGGGGCACTAATGAAAAACTGTTTTTT. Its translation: CASSPTTGGTNEKLFF.

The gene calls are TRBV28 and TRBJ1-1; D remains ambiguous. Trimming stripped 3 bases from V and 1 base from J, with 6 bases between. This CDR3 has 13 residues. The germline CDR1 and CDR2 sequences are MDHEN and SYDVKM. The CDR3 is CASSFGKNTEAFF. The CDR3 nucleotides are TGTGCCAGCAGTTTCGGCAAGAACACTGAAGCTTTCTTT.

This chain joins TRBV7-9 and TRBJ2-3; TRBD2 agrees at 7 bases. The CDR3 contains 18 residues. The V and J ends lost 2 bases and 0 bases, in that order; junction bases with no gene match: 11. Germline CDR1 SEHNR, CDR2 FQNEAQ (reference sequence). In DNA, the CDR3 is TGTGCCAGCAGCTTACCCCCGGGAGCGGGGACTAGCACAGATACGCAGTATTTT. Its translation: CASSLPPGAGTSTDTQYF.

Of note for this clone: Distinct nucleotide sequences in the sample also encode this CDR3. This chain's CDR3 is CASSLAGGPYEQYF. Written as DNA, the CDR3 is TGTGCCAGCAGCTTGGCGGGAGGGCCGTACGAGCAGTACTTC. The chain combines TRBV7-2 with TRBJ2-7, with 9 bases identical to TRBD2. The trim removed 3 bases at V and 4 bases at J, leaving 4 bases unmatched. CDR3 size: 14 residues. Germline V gives CDR1 SGHTA, CDR2 FQGNSA.

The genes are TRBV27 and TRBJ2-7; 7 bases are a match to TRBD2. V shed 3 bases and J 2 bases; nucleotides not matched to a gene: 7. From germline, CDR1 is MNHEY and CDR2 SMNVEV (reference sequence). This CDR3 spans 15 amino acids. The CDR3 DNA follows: TGTGCCAGCAGTTTCGAGGCGGGAGCGCCCTACGAGCAGTACTTC. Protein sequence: CASSFEAGAPYEQYF.

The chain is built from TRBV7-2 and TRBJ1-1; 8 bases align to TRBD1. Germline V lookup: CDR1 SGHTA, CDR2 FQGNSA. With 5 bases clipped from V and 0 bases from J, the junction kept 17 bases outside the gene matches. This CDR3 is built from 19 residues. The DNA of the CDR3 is TGTGCCAGCAGCGGAAGTCAGGGGGCGCTTTTATATTTGAACACTGAAGCTTTCTTT. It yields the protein CASSGSQGALLYLNTEAFF.

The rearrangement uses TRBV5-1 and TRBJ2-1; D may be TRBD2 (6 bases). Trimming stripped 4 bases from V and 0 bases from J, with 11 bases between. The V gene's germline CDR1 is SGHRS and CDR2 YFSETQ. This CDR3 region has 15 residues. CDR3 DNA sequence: TGCGCCAGCAGCGTGGACTACTCCTCCTACAATGAGCAGTTCTTC. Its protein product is CASSVDYSSYNEQFF.

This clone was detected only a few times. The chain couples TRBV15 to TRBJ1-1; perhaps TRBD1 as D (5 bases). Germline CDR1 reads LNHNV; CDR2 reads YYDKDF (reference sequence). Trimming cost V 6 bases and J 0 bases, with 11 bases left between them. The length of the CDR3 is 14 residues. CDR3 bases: TGTGCCACCAGAGGGACGTTGATGAACACTGAAGCTTTCTTT. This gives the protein CATRGTLMNTEAFF.

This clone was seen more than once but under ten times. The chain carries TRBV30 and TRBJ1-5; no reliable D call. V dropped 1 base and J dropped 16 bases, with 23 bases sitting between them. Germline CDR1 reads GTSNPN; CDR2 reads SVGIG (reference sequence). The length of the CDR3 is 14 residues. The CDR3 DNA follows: TGTGCCTGGAGTGCTACGGATAGCCCCTCGAATCATCATTTT. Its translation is CAWSATDSPSNHHF. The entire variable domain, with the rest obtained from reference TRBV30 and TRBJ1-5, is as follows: SQTIHQWPATLVQPVGSPLSLECTVEGTSNPNLYWYRQAAGRGLQLLFYSVGIGQISSEVPQNLSASRPQDRQFILSSKKLLLSDSGFYLCAWSATDSPSNHHFGDGTRLSIL.

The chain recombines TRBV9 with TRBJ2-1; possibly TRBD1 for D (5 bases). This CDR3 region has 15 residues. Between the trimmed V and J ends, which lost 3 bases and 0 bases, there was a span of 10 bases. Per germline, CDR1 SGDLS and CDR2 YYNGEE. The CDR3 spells CASSGKGASYNEQFF. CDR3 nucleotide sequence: TGTGCCAGCAGCGGGAAAGGGGCCTCCTACAATGAGCAGTTCTTC.

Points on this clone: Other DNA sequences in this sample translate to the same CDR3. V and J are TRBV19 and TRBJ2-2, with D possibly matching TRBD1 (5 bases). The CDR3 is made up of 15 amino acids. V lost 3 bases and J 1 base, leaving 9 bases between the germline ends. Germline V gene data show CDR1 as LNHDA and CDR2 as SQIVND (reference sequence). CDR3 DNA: TGTGCCAGTAGTATCGTGGGGCGGAACACCGGGGAGCTGTTTTTT. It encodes CASSIVGRNTGELFF.

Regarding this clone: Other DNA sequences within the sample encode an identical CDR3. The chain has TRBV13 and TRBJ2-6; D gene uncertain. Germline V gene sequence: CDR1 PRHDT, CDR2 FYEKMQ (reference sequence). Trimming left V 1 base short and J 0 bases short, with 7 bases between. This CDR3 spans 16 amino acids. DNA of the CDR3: TGTGCCAGCAGCTTAGCAGCCATCTCTGGGGCCAACGTCCTGACTTTC. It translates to CASSLAAISGANVLTF. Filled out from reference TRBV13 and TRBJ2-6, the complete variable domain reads AAGVIQSPRHLIKEKRETATLKCYPIPRHDTVYWYQQGPGQDPQFLISFYEKMQSDKGSIPDRFSAQQFSDYHSELNMSSLELGDSALYFCASSLAAISGANVLTFGAGSRLTVL.

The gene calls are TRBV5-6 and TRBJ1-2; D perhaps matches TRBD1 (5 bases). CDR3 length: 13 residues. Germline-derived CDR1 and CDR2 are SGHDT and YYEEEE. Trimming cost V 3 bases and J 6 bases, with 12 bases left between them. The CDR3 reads CASSWQGADGYTF. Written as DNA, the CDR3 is TGTGCCAGCAGCTGGCAAGGGGCGGATGGCTACACCTTC.

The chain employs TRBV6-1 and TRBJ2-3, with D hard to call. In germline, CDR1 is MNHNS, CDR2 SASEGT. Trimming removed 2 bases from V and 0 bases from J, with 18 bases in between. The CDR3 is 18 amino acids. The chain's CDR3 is CASSESLTPGISTDTQYF. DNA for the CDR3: TGTGCCAGCAGTGAATCGCTAACCCCCGGAATAAGCACAGATACGCAGTATTTT.

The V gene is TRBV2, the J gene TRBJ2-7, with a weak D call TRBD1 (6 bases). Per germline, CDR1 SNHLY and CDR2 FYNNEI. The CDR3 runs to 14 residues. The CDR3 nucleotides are TGTGCAAAAGGGGGACAAAGGAGCTCCTACGAGCAGTACTTC. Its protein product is CAKGGQRSSYEQYF.

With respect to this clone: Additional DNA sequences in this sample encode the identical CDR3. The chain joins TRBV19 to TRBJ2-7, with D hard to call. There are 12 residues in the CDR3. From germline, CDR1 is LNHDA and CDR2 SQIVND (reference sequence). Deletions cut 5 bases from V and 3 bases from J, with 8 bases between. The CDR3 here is CASSLGDYEQYF. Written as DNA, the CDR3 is TGTGCCAGTAGTCTGGGTGACTACGAGCAGTACTTC.

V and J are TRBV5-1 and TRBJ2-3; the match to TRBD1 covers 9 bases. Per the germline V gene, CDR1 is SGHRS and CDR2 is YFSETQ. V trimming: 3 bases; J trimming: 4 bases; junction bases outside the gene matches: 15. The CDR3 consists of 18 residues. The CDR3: CASSSGRQQGAGSDTQYF. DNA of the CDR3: TGCGCCAGCAGCTCCGGGAGACAACAGGGGGCAGGATCAGATACGCAGTATTTT.

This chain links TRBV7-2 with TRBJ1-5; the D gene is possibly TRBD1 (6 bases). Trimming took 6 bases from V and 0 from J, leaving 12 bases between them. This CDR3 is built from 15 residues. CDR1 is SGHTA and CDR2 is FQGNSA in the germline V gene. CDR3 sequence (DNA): TGTGCCAGCAGACCAGGGGACGGTAGCAATCAGCCCCAGCATTTT. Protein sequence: CASRPGDGSNQPQHF.